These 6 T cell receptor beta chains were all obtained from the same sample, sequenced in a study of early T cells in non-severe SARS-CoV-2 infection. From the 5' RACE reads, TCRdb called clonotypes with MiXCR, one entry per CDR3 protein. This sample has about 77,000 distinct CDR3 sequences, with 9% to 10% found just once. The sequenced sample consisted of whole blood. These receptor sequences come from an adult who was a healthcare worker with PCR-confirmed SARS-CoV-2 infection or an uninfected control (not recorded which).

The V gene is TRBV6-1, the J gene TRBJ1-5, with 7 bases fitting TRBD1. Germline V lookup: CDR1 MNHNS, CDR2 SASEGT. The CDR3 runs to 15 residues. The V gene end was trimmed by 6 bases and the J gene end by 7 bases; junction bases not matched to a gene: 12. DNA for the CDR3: TGTGCCAGCAGAGCCGAACAGGGGAAAAGCCAGCCCCAGCATTTT. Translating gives CASRAEQGKSQPQHF.

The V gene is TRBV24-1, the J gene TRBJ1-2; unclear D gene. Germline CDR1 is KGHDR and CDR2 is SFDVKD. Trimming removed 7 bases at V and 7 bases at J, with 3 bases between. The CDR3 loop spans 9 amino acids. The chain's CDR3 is CATRSGYTF. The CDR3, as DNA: TGTGCCACCAGGTCTGGCTACACCTTC.

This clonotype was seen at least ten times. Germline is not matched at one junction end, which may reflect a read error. This CDR3 reads CASSQVRVGRSQGTQYF. The CDR3 DNA reads TGTGCCAGCAGCCAAGTCCGAGTCGGTCGATCCCAAGGGACCCAGTACTTC. This sequence joins TRBV14 and TRBJ2-5; D remains unclear. The CDR3 covers 17 residues. CDR1 is SGHDN, CDR2 FVKESK, per germline. The variable domain in full, with the rest retrieved from reference TRBV14 and TRBJ2-5, is EAGVTQFPSHSVIEKGQTVTLRCDPISGHDNLYWYRRVMGKEIKFLLHFVKESKQDESGMPNNRFLAERTGGTYSTLKVQPAELEDSGVYFCASSQVRVGRSQGTQYFGPGTRLLVL.

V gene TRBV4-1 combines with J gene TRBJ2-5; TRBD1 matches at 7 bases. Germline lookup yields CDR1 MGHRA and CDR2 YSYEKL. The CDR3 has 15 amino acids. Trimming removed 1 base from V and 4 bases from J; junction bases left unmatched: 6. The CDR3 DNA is TGCGCCAGCAGCCAAGTGGGACAGAGCCTAGAGACCCAGTACTTC. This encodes CASSQVGQSLETQYF.

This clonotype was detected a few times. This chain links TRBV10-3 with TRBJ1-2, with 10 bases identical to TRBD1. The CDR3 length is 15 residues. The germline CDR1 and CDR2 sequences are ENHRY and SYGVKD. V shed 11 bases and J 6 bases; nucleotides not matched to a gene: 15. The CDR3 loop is CAANTGGQGTDGYTF. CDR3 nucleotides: TGTGCCGCAAATACCGGGGGACAGGGGACTGATGGCTACACCTTC.

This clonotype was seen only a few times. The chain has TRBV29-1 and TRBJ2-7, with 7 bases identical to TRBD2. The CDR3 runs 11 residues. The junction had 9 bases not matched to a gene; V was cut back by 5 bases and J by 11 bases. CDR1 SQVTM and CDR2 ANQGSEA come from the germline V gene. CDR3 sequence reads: CSVPSGVEEYF. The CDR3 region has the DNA TGCAGCGTTCCTAGCGGAGTGGAAGAGTACTTC.